The 11 T cell receptor beta chains below all came from one sample that was sequenced in a study of control samples from healthy donors and cancer patients. The repertoire was sequenced with immunoSEQ multiplex PCR; TCRdb's copy has only in-frame clones and lacks some. Among roughly 100,000 clones listed, roughly 89% were seen once. Sequencing was done on a sample of blood. All receptors derive from a human donor in good health. The donor label of this sample is uncertain.

This rearrangement joins TRBV5-1 to TRBJ1-5, with 9 bases matching TRBD1. Unmatched junction bases numbered 8, after V lost 0 bases and J lost 4 bases. The germline V gene encodes CDR1 SGHRS and CDR2 YFSETQ. CDR3 length: 17 amino acids. Here the CDR3 DNA reads TGCGCCAGCAGCTTGGGGTCTGCGACAGGGGGTAATCAGCCCCAGCATTTT. Translating gives CASSLGSATGGNQPQHF.

V gene TRBV29-1 combines with J gene TRBJ1-4, with no clear D. Trimming shortened V by 6 bases and J by 4 bases, and 3 bases separated the two germline ends. CDR1 and CDR2 from the germline V gene are SQVTM and ANQGSEA. CDR3 length: 10 residues. The DNA of the CDR3 is TGCAGCGTGTTTAATGAAAAACTGTTTTTT. Translated: CSVFNEKLFF.

The V call is TRBV3-1 (or the pseudogene TRBV3-2), the J call TRBJ1-2; the D is unclear. CDR3 length equals 13 residues. V was trimmed by 6 bases and J by 3 bases, leaving 11 bases between them. From germline, CDR1 is LGHDT and CDR2 YNNKEL (reference sequence). The CDR3 DNA is TGTGCCAGCAGTCGTGACGGATACTATGGCTACACCTTC. It encodes CASSRDGYYGYTF.

This rearrangement joins TRBV6-6 to TRBJ2-3; D might be TRBD1 or TRBD2, each matching 5 bases. The V end lost 2 bases, the J end lost 1 base, and 10 bases lay between the germline ends. The CDR3 runs to 15 residues. Germline V gene lookup returns CDR1 MNHNY and CDR2 SVGAGI (reference sequence). The CDR3 loop reads CASSYGGRRTDTQYF. CDR3 bases: TGTGCCAGCAGTTACGGGGGTCGTCGCACAGATACGCAGTATTTT.

The chain has TRBV12-5 and TRBJ1-2; 8 bases agree with TRBD1. The CDR3 runs 14 residues. V was clipped by 1 base and J by 6 bases; unmatched bases: 4. Germline CDR1 and CDR2: LGHNT and FRNRAP. CDR3 in DNA: TGTGCTAGTGGTTTGGGACAGGGGTTCGATGGCTACACCTTC. It is translated as CASGLGQGFDGYTF.

About this clone: The same CDR3 can be traced to other DNA sequences in this sample. The chain uses TRBV14 and TRBJ2-7, with TRBD2 matching 10 bases. With V trimmed by 0 bases and J by 4 bases, 6 bases remained unmatched. CDR1 SGHDN and CDR2 FVKESK come from the germline V gene. The CDR3 is 16 residues long. The CDR3, as DNA: TGTGCCAGCAGCCAAGATTTGGTGACTAGCGGGTACGAGCAGTACTTC. It specifies CASSQDLVTSGYEQYF.

The V call is TRBV9, the J call TRBJ1-6; 7 bases map to TRBD1. CDR1 is SGDLS, CDR2 YYNGEE, per germline. The length of the CDR3 is 13 residues. Trimming took 8 bases from V and 3 from J; bases not matched to a gene: 2. CDR3 DNA sequence: TGTGCCAGTACAGGGGACTATAATTCACCCCTCCACTTT. It yields the protein CASTGDYNSPLHF.

This clone occurred once. This rearrangement joins TRBV9 to TRBJ1-2, with no clear D. The CDR3 is 13 residues long. V gave up 5 bases and J gave up 0 bases, with 8 bases separating them. The germline V gene encodes CDR1 SGDLS and CDR2 YYNGEE. The CDR3: CASSGGANYGYTF. As DNA, the CDR3 is TGTGCCAGCAGTGGCGGAGCTAACTATGGCTACACCTTC.

V and J are TRBV19 and TRBJ1-3; D gene uncertain. The CDR3 extends over 14 amino acids. The V gene's germline CDR1 is LNHDA and CDR2 SQIVND (reference sequence). V was trimmed by 8 bases and J by 0 bases, leaving 11 bases between them. The CDR3 DNA reads TGTGCCAGTGGACTGAAAAACTCTGGAAACACCATATATTTT. Translation gives CASGLKNSGNTIYF. Full variable domain (rest looked up from reference TRBV19 and TRBJ1-3): DGGITQSPKYLFRKEGQNVTLSCEQNLNHDAMYWYRQDPGQGLRLIYYSQIVNDFQKGDIAEGYSVSREKKESFPLTVTSAQKNPTAFYLCASGLKNSGNTIYFGEGSWLTVV.

The chain links TRBV2 to TRBJ2-1; a possible D gene is TRBD1 (6 bases). The CDR3 loop spans 15 amino acids. The germline V gene encodes CDR1 SNHLY and CDR2 FYNNEI. V was trimmed by 2 bases and J by 5 bases, leaving 13 bases between them. The chain's CDR3 is CASSELGRGHNEQFF. The DNA of the CDR3 is TGTGCCAGCAGTGAACTGGGCAGGGGCCACAATGAGCAGTTCTTC.

V is TRBV5-1 and J is TRBJ2-1; no clear D gene. Germline CDR1 reads SGHRS; CDR2 reads YFSETQ. V was clipped by 4 bases and J by 0 bases, with 11 bases between them. The CDR3 consists of 15 residues. This CDR3 is CASSPTESSYNEQFF. CDR3 DNA: TGCGCCAGCAGCCCGACTGAAAGCTCCTACAATGAGCAGTTCTTC.